One sample yielded the 3 T cell receptor beta chains listed below, sequenced in a study of Graves' ophthalmopathy and Graves' hyperthyroidism. For repertoire sequencing, the TCR beta CDR3 regions were amplified from RNA transcripts. RT-PCR was first run with HTBI primers, then multiplex PCR in a second round. TCRdb recomputed calls from the multiplex PCR reads with MiXCR, one row per CDR3 protein. The table has hundreds of thousands of distinct CDR3 sequences, more than 40% seen once. The sample taken for sequencing was peripheral blood. The receptors come from an adult man with Graves' ophthalmopathy.

This clonotype was found many times. V and J are TRBV9 and TRBJ1-6; tentatively, D is TRBD1 (5 bases). In germline, CDR1 is SGDLS, CDR2 YYNGEE. This CDR3 is built from 16 residues. V dropped 4 bases and J dropped 5 bases, with 16 bases sitting between them. The CDR3 reads CASSSTQVSNNSPLHF. The CDR3 nucleotides are TGTGCCAGCAGCTCAACACAGGTTTCAAATAATTCACCCCTCCACTTT.

This clonotype has a count of ten or more. The chain uses TRBV5-6 and TRBJ1-2, with a weak D call TRBD1 (5 bases). V lost 4 bases and J lost 4, with 11 bases in between. CDR3 length: 13 amino acids. Germline V gene sequence: CDR1 SGHDT, CDR2 YYEEEE. The CDR3 nucleotides read TGTGCCAGCAGCGTGGGACGGCTCTATGGCTACACCTTC. Translated: CASSVGRLYGYTF.

The chain is built from TRBV7-9 and TRBJ2-7; the match to TRBD1 covers 8 bases. The germline gives CDR1 SEHNR, CDR2 FQNEAQ (reference sequence). CDR3 length equals 15 residues. After removal of 5 bases from V and 7 bases from J, the junction contained 13 bases not matched to a gene. The CDR3 DNA reads as TGTGCCAGCAGCCCACAGGACAGGGAAGCTAGGGAGCAGTACTTC. This gives the protein CASSPQDREAREQYF.